The T cell receptor beta chain under discussion was sequenced for a study of brain metastases from non-small cell lung cancer. The CDR3 covers 15 residues. From germline, CDR1 is SGHVS and CDR2 FNYEAQ. Germline trimming cut 6 bases from V and 5 bases from J; bases unmatched to any gene: 8. Using immunoSEQ multiplex PCR, the repertoire was profiled, and TCRdb retains in-frame clones only, with some absent. The sample carries about 1,600 clones, 81% recorded once. V and J are TRBV7-6 and TRBJ2-1, with TRBD1 matching 9 bases. The sample was tumor-adjacent normal tissue. The TCR was taken from a donor older than 35 with non-small cell lung cancer. The CDR3 here is CASRPGTGRNNEQFF. CDR3 coding DNA: TGTGCCAGCAGGCCCGGGACAGGGAGAAACAATGAGCAGTTCTTC.